This T cell receptor (beta chain) was obtained from a study of T cells after posttransplantation cyclophosphamide. Study observations and caveats: Skin or GI-infiltrating T cells shared few TRB sequences with blood. Donor-recipient repertoire similarity was low at 1-2 months, rising over year one. After PTCy, TRB diversity resembled that of CNI/methotrexate controls.

Libraries were prepared by immunoSEQ multiplex PCR; TCRdb keeps only in-frame clonotypes and omits some of them. Listed for the sample are tens of thousands of clones, none seen a single time. This related bone marrow graft donor gave peripheral blood on the day of marrow donation. This CDR3 contains 12 residues. Trimming stripped 4 bases from V and 5 bases from J, with 9 bases between. Germline loops: CDR1 LGHNA, CDR2 YNFKEQ. This clone was counted many times. No antigen is known for it. Material: PBMCs. The source of this sequence is a woman in her forties or fifties in good health and a related stem cell transplant donor. The chain joins TRBV4-2 to TRBJ2-7; D not certain. The CDR3 loop is CASSLQQNEQYF. In nucleotides, the CDR3 is TGTGCCAGCAGCCTACAACAGAACGAGCAGTACTTC.